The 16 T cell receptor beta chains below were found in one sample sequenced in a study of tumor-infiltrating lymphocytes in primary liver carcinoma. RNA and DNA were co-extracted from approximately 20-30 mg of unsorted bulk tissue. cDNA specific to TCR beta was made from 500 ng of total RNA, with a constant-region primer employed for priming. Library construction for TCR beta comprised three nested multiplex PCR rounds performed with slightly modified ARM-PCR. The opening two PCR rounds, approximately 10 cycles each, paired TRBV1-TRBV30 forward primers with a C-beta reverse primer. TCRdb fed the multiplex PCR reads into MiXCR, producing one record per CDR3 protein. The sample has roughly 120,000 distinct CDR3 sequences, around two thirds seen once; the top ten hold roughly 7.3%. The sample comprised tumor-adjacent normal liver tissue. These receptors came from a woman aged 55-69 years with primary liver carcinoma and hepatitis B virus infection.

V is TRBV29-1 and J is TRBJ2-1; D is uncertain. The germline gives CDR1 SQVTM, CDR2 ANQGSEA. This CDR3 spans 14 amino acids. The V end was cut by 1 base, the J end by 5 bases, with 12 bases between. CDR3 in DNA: TGCAGCGTTGAAGCTTGGGGTACCCACAATGAGCAGTTCTTC. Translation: CSVEAWGTHNEQFF.

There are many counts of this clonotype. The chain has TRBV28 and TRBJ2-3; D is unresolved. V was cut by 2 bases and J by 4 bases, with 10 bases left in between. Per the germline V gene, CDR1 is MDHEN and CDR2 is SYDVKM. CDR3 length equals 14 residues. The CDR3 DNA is TGTGCCAGCAGTTTAGAAGCGACGGCAGATACGCAGTATTTT. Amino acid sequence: CASSLEATADTQYF.

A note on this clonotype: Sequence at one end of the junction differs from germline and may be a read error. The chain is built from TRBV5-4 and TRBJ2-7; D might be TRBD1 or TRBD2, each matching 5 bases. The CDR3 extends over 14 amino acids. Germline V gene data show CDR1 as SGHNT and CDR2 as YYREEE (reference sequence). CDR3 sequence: CAGSPGTVSYEQYF. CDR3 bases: TGTGCCGGCAGTCCGGGGACGGTCTCCTACGAGCAGTACTTC.

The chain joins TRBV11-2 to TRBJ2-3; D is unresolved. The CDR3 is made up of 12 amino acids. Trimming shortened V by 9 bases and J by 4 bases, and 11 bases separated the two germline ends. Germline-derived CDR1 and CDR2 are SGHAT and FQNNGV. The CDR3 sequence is CASGPWADTQYF. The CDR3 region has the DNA TGTGCCAGTGGCCCCTGGGCAGATACGCAGTATTTT. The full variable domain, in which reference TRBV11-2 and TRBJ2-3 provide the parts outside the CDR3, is EAGVAQSPRYKIIEKRQSVAFWCNPISGHATLYWYQQILGQGPKLLIQFQNNGVVDDSQLPKDRFSAERLKGVDSTLKIQPAKLEDSAVYLCASGPWADTQYFGPGTRLTVL.

CDR3 sequence: CASSITSGKGEQFF. The CDR3 DNA reads TGTGCCAGCAGTATAACTAGCGGGAAGGGTGAACAGTTCTTC. The V gene is TRBV12-3 or TRBV12-4, the J gene TRBJ2-1; TRBD2 agrees at 10 bases. The CDR3 is 14 residues long. Losses at the gene ends were 5 bases for V and 13 bases for J; bases not matched to a gene: 11.

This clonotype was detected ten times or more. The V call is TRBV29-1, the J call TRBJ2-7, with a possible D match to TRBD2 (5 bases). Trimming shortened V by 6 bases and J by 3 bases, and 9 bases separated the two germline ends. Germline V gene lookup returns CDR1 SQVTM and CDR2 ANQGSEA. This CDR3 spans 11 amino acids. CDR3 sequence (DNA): TGCAGCGTACAGACTAACTACGAGCAGTACTTC. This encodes CSVQTNYEQYF.

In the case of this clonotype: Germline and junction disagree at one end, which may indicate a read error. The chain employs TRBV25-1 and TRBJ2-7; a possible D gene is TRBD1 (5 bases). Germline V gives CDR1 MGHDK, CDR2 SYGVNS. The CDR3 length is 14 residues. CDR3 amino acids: CASRPDGQQYELYF. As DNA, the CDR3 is TGTGCCAGCCGCCCCGACGGACAACAGTACGAGCTGTACTTC.

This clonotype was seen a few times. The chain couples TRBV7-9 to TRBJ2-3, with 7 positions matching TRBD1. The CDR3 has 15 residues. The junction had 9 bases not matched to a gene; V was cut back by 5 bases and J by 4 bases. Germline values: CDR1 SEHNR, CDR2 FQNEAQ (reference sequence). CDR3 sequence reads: CASSIRQGRSDTQYF. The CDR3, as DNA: TGTGCCAGCAGCATAAGACAGGGACGGTCAGATACGCAGTATTTT.

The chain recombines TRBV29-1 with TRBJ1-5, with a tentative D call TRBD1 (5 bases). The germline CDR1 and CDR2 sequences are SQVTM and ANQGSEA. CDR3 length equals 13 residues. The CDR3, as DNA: TGCAGTGTGCCCAGGGTAGGCAATCAGCCCCAGCATTTT. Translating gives CSVPRVGNQPQHF. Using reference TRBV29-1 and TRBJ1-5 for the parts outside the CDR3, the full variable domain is SAVISQKPSRDICQRGTSLTIQCQVDSQVTMMFWYRQQPGQSLTLIATANQGSEATYESGFVIDKFPISRPNLTFSTLTVSNMSPEDSSIYLCSVPRVGNQPQHFGDGTRLSIL.

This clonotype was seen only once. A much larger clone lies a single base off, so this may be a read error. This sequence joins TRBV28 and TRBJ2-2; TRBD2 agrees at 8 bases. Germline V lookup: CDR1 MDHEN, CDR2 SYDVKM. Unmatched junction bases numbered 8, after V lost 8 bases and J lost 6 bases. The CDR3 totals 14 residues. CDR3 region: CASGTRGDSGELFF. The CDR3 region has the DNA TGTGCCAGCGGGACTAGGGGCGACTCCGGGGAGCTGTTTTTT.

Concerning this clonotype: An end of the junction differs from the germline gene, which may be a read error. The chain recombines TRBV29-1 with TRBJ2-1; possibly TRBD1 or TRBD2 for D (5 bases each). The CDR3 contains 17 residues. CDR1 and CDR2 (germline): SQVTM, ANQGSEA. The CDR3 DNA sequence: TGCAGTGTTGAAGGGGTCAGCGGAGAGAGCTCCTACAATGAGCAGTTCTTC. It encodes CSVEGVSGESSYNEQFF.

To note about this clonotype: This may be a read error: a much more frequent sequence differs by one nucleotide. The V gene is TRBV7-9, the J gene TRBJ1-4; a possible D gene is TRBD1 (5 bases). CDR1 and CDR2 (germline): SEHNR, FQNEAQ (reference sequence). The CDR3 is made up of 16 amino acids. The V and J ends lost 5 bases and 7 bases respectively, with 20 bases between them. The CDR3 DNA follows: TGTGCCAGCAGCCCGGCTTGGACGGCTGGGGGTGAAAAACTGTTTTTT. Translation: CASSPAWTAGGEKLFF.

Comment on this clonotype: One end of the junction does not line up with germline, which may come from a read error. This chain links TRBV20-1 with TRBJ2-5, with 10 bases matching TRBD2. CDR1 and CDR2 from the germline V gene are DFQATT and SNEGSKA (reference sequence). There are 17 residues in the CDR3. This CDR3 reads CSVRESASGSIIETQYF. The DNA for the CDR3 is TGCAGTGTTAGAGAATCTGCTAGCGGGAGTATTATTGAGACCCAGTACTTC.

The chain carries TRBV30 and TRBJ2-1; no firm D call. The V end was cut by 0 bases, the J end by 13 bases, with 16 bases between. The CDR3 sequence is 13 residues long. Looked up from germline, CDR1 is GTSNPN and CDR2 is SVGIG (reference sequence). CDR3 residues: CAWSVLLGSEQFF. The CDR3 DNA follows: TGTGCCTGGAGTGTACTTCTGGGAAGTGAACAGTTCTTC.

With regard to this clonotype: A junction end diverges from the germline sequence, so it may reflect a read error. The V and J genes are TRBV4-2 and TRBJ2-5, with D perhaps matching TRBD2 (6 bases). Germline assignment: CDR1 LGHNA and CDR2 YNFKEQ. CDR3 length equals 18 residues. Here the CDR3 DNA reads TGTGCCAGCAGCCTTCTATCAGGGCCACGGCTAGCGCAAGAGACCCAATACTTC. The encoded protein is CASSLLSGPRLAQETQYF.

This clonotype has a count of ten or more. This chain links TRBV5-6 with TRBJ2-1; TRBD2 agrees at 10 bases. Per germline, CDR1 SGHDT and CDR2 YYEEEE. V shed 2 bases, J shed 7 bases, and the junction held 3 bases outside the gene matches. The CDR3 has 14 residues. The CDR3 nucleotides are TGTGCCAGCAGCTTTCCGGGACTAGCGAATGAGCAGTTCTTC. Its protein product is CASSFPGLANEQFF.